This is a list of T cell receptor beta chains from one sample in a study of T cells in localized non-small cell lung cancer. Data came from immunoSEQ multiplex PCR; TCRdb stores just in-frame clones and leaves some out. There are about 13,000 clones in the sample; 86% occur only once, and roughly 58% lies in the top ten. The sequenced sample was peripheral blood, obtained before any cancer treatment. Source of these receptors: a male donor at least 60 years old with stage III lung adenocarcinoma. Each CDR3 is given with its conserved first and last residue. The order of the fields is V gene, J gene, CDR3 protein.

V: TRBV19; J: TRBJ2-3; CDR3: CASSLASPGTSTDTQYF
V: TRBV7-6; J: TRBJ2-2; CDR3: CASSSPGTGISTGELFF
V: TRBV30; J: TRBJ2-1; CDR3: CAWRGRGRLAGDYNEQFF
V: TRBV19; J: TRBJ2-5; CDR3: CASSIASGRETQYF
V: TRBV7-8; J: TRBJ2-5; CDR3: CASSFTGGETQYF
V: TRBV7-9; J: TRBJ2-2; CDR3: CASSPTSGNTGELFF
V: TRBV2; J: TRBJ1-3; CDR3: CASSAGGTAGNTIYF
V: TRBV30; J: TRBJ2-2; CDR3: CAWSVGGSVTGELFF
V: TRBV29-1; J: TRBJ1-3; CDR3: CSVEEATGGNTIYF
V: TRBV5-5; J: TRBJ1-5; CDR3: CASSPRGVSNQPQHF
V: TRBV28; J: TRBJ1-4; CDR3: CASSLGGGREKLFF
V: TRBV19; J: TRBJ1-2; CDR3: CASSSKDRVFYGYTF
V: TRBV27; J: TRBJ2-5; CDR3: CASSWGLAGQETQYF
V: TRBV12-5; J: TRBJ2-2; CDR3: CASGLYVGELFF
V: TRBV5-4; J: TRBJ2-1; CDR3: CASSPDRVSYNEQFF
V: TRBV7-7; J: TRBJ1-1; CDR3: CASSSQVNTEAFF
V: TRBV5-6; J: TRBJ2-5; CDR3: CASSWRTTQTQYF
V: TRBV27; J: TRBJ2-7; CDR3: CASSFGTGNYEQYF
V: TRBV5-1; J: TRBJ1-1; CDR3: CASSLVGSMNTEAFF
V: TRBV5-1; J: TRBJ2-1; CDR3: CASSLRTSGNNEQFF
V: TRBV6-1; J: TRBJ1-5; CDR3: CASSERTVREQPQHF
V: TRBV27; J: TRBJ2-7; CDR3: CASSRRTGVTYEQYF
V: TRBV11-2; J: TRBJ2-7; CDR3: CASSLSSGAGSYEQYF
V: TRBV19; J: TRBJ1-5; CDR3: CASSKTGGHGQPQHF
V: TRBV9; J: TRBJ1-1; CDR3: CASSVVPGVGNTEAFF
V: TRBV23-1; J: TRBJ1-4; CDR3: CASSQPRGGSEKLFF
V: TRBV6-5; J: TRBJ2-3; CDR3: CASSLRGSGTDTQYF
V: TRBV11-2; J: TRBJ2-4; CDR3: CASSLDLGTIKNIQYF
V: TRBV7-6; J: TRBJ2-1; CDR3: CASSFRDFYNEQFF
V: TRBV9; J: TRBJ1-1; CDR3: CASSPRDRGMGIAEAFF
V: TRBV7-8; J: TRBJ2-3; CDR3: CASNNLAGGRADTQYF
V: TRBV27; J: TRBJ2-7; CDR3: CASIHLGTPGVYEQYF
V: TRBV27; J: TRBJ1-2; CDR3: CASRRGTDYGYTF
V: TRBV5-1; J: TRBJ1-2; CDR3: CASSLDPGVNYGYTF
V: TRBV19; J: TRBJ1-1; CDR3: CASKKGGAGTEAFF
V: TRBV5-4; J: TRBJ2-7; CDR3: CASSFGQGRRSYEQYF
V: TRBV19; J: TRBJ1-4; CDR3: CASQNRGQENEKLFF
V: TRBV2; J: TRBJ2-2; CDR3: CASSAIAGGYTGELFF
V: TRBV7-9; J: TRBJ2-7; CDR3: CASSPDMVTYEQYF
V: TRBV10-3; J: TRBJ2-4; CDR3: CAISDPNLAKNIQYF
V: TRBV5-6; J: TRBJ2-7; CDR3: CASSLGQGRYEQYF
V: TRBV7-2; J: TRBJ1-6; CDR3: CASSLTWQGSSYNSPLHF
V: TRBV27; J: TRBJ1-6; CDR3: CASSSDSSYNSPLHF
V: TRBV13; J: TRBJ1-1; CDR3: CASRGRAPEAFF
V: TRBV6-6; J: TRBJ2-3; CDR3: CASSSPAEPSTDTQYF
V: TRBV5-1; J: TRBJ2-3; CDR3: CASSSASGAGDTQYF
V: TRBV15; J: TRBJ1-5; CDR3: CATRRGNSNQPQHF
V: TRBV5-1; J: TRBJ2-7; CDR3: CASSLFQGLEQYF